One TCR beta chain is described in this entry. This specimen comes from a study of cytotoxic CD8 clonotypes in ibrutinib-treated CLL. The CDR3 is 19 residues long. Germline values: CDR1 SGHRS, CDR2 YFSETQ. J gave up 0 bases and V 4 bases, and 10 bases lay outside the gene matches. Sequenced by immunoSEQ multiplex PCR; TCRdb stores in-frame clones only, minus some. This sample has 130,000 or so clones, with approximately 85% found just once. Here the sequenced sample was PBMCs, taken after 24 months of ibrutinib treatment. V usage is TRBV5-1 and J usage is TRBJ2-1; 13 bases fit TRBD2. The sequence came from a human donor with chronic lymphocytic leukemia. Here the CDR3 reads CASSPTGTSGASSYNEQFF. The CDR3 nucleotides are TGCGCCAGCAGCCCCACCGGGACTAGCGGGGCCAGCTCCTACAATGAGCAGTTCTTC.